This TCR beta chain is drawn from a study of Ad26.COV2.S vaccination and SARS-CoV-2 variants. Study at large: Intramuscular Ad26.COV2.S at 5x10^10 or 1x10^11 viral particles.

Points from the study as a whole: Breadth and depth estimates from TCRs may understate total T cell responses. Considerable breadth of spike-specific CD8+ and CD4+ T cell responses has reportedly been documented following vaccination.

Noted treatment: around 19 received Ad26.COV2.S at low or high dose, single or two shots; about 5 received placebo; per-sample allocation not given. On day 63 after the first injection, vaccine and placebo recipients gave samples. Donation came from an adult in Boston who was aged 18-55 years. Clones were sequenced by immunoSEQ multiplex PCR, and TCRdb holds only the in-frame ones, with some missing. Of roughly 380,000 clones detected, over 75% appear once; the ten largest clones hold roughly 3.2%. About this clone itself: What it recognizes is unknown.

The CDR3 covers 17 residues. CDR1 and CDR2 from the germline V gene are SGHAT and FQNNGV. V dropped 3 bases and J dropped 0; count of bases not matched to a gene: 10. The sample here was peripheral blood, taken in a trial of Ad26.COV2.S vaccine versus placebo. The TCR comes from a person between 18 and 65 years old who received the Ad26.COV2.S COVID-19 vaccine or a placebo. This rearrangement joins TRBV11-2 to TRBJ2-7, with 8 bases fitting TRBD1. Here the CDR3 reads CASSLTRGQADSYEQYF. The CDR3 region has the DNA TGTGCCAGCAGCTTGACGCGGGGACAGGCAGACTCCTACGAGCAGTACTTC.